This T cell receptor (beta chain) originates from a study of tumor-infiltrating lymphocytes in primary liver carcinoma. The overall study: Surgical resection served as treatment for the primary liver carcinoma of these patients. Patients of both sexes were 30 to 69 years old. Study outcomes and limitations: Tumor tissue displayed a significantly greater top-250-clone fraction than blood (p = 0.039). The study found tumor-adjacent and tumor-blood pairs overlapped less than tumor region pairs.

Trimming cost V 0 bases and J 1 base; bases outside gene matches: 1. CDR1 is SGHRS and CDR2 is YFSETQ in the germline V gene. The CDR3 runs to 15 residues. TCR beta cDNA was prepared out of roughly 520 ng total RNA by means of a constant-region primer. ARM-PCR was slightly modified, and three nested multiplex PCR rounds with it gave rise to the TCR beta libraries. PCR rounds one and two used TRBV1-TRBV30 forward primers with a C-beta reverse primer for about 9 cycles each. TCRdb reprocessed the multiplex PCR reads with MiXCR, giving one entry per CDR3 protein. This repertoire shows about 310,000 distinct CDR3 sequences, more than 55% found once; its top ten account for roughly 9%. Unsorted whole blood yielded blood RNA, and germline DNA was extracted as well. A remark on this clonotype: Its antigen is undetermined. This may be a read error, as it is one base from a much larger clone.

The specimen was peripheral blood. The clonotype was recovered from a man in his forties or fifties with primary liver carcinoma and hepatitis B virus infection. The V gene is TRBV5-1, the J gene TRBJ2-1; 7 positions match TRBD1. Written as DNA, the CDR3 is TGCGCCAGCAGCTTGGAGACAGGGTCCTACAATGAGCAGTTCTTC. Amino acids: CASSLETGSYNEQFF.